These 26 T cell receptor beta chains share one sample of origin, sequenced in a study of CD8+ T cells in alopecia areata (dated by TCRdb to the late 2010s). According to the study, the label for this sample's time point signals: around 28 days on oral tofacitinib. Read against the paper, the sample's treatment or condition label means: oral pan-JAK inhibitor, 5-10 mg twice daily. The library was built by means of the immunoSEQ multiplex PCR assay. RNA was extracted from all samples and reverse transcribed into cDNA as template for TCR sequencing. In TCRdb, the immuneACCESS table is reduced to in-frame sequences with V and J assigned. These tables do not hold every clone; where another copy was compared, an unresolved V gene accounts for under half, and the others remain unexplained. In this sample the table shows 150,000 to 200,000 clones, 50% to 60% of which occur a single time. The ten top clones hold 3% to 3.5% of the sample.

Sequencing was performed on CD4+ T cells sorted from blood, taken at week 4, from a patient treated with tofacitinib. The source of these receptors is a human donor with alopecia areata.

A word on this clone: The sample holds other DNA sequences that translate to the same CDR3. The chain couples TRBV5-6 to TRBJ1-2; D is perhaps TRBD1 (5 bases). V dropped 1 base and J dropped 6 bases, with 10 bases sitting between them. Germline CDR1 reads SGHDT; CDR2 reads YYEEEE. The CDR3 runs to 13 residues. The CDR3 spells CASSLRQGDGYTF. The DNA for the CDR3 is TGTGCCAGCAGCTTGAGGCAGGGAGATGGCTACACCTTC.

This clone was seen once. V usage is TRBV9 and J usage is TRBJ1-6; D gene unclear. Trimming took 3 bases from V and 10 from J, leaving 14 bases between them. The germline gives CDR1 SGDLS, CDR2 YYNGEE. This CDR3 comprises 14 residues. The DNA for the CDR3 is TGTGCCAGCAGCGGGGGAGCGGAGAGATCACCCCTCCACTTT. Protein sequence: CASSGGAERSPLHF.

This clone has just a few counts. The chain has TRBV7-9 and TRBJ1-1; 7 bases map to TRBD1. CDR3 length: 13 amino acids. V lost 5 bases to trimming and J lost 5 bases; unmatched junction nucleotides: 5. Looked up from germline, CDR1 is SEHNR and CDR2 is FQNEAQ (reference sequence). CDR3 protein: CASSRDRDTEAFF. The CDR3 bases are TGTGCCAGCAGCCGAGACAGGGATACTGAAGCTTTCTTT.

The rearrangement links TRBV14 to TRBJ1-5; no definite D call. The CDR3 loop spans 15 amino acids. Between the trimmed V and J ends, which lost 2 bases and 3 bases, there was a span of 11 bases. Germline V gene sequence: CDR1 SGHDN, CDR2 FVKESK. This chain's CDR3 is CASSQTLWLNQPQHF. In DNA, the CDR3 is TGTGCCAGCAGCCAAACTCTCTGGCTCAATCAGCCCCAGCATTTT.

This chain uses TRBV5-1 with TRBJ1-1, with a tentative D call TRBD1 (5 bases). The CDR3 runs to 13 residues. V lost 4 bases to trimming and J lost 1 base, with 8 bases between them. CDR1 SGHRS and CDR2 YFSETQ come from the germline V gene. CDR3 DNA sequence: TGCGCCAGCAGCCAGGGACGGAACACTGAAGCTTTCTTT. As protein: CASSQGRNTEAFF.

The chain couples TRBV6-1 to TRBJ2-6; D is uncertain. The CDR3 runs 16 residues. V gave up 1 base and J gave up 1 base, with 8 bases separating them. Germline lookup yields CDR1 MNHNS and CDR2 SASEGT. CDR3 nucleotides: TGTGCCAGCAGTGAAGGGCCGAGGTCTGGGGCCAACGTCCTGACTTTC. Translating it yields CASSEGPRSGANVLTF.

This sequence joins TRBV2 and TRBJ1-2; the match to TRBD1 covers 10 bases. Per germline, CDR1 SNHLY and CDR2 FYNNEI. The ends lost 6 bases at V and 5 bases at J; junction bases unmatched: 12. The CDR3 length is 16 residues. In nucleotides, the CDR3 is TGTGCCAGCAGAGAGAACCGGGACAGGGGAGGGTATGGCTACACCTTC. Amino acid sequence: CASRENRDRGGYGYTF. Full variable domain (outside the CDR3, taken from reference TRBV2 and TRBJ1-2): EPEVTQTPSHQVTQMGQEVILRCVPISNHLYFYWYRQILGQKVEFLVSFYNNEISEKSEIFDDQFSVERPDGSNFTLKIRSTKLEDSAMYFCASRENRDRGGYGYTFGSGTRLTVV.

The rearrangement links TRBV9 to TRBJ1-2; 7 bases are a match to TRBD1. Trimming cost V 4 bases and J 8 bases; bases outside gene matches: 11. CDR3 length equals 14 residues. Germline-derived CDR1 and CDR2 are SGDLS and YYNGEE. Written as DNA, the CDR3 is TGTGCCAGCAGCATACGGACAGGATCTAACGGCTACACCTTC. Its protein is CASSIRTGSNGYTF. The full variable domain, completed using reference TRBV9 and TRBJ1-2, is DSGVTQTPKHLITATGQRVTLRCSPRSGDLSVYWYQQSLDQGLQFLIQYYNGEERAKGNILERFSAQQFPDLHSELNLSSLELGDSALYFCASSIRTGSNGYTFGSGTRLTVV.

This clone was detected a few times. The chain joins TRBV5-6 to TRBJ2-7; D gene unclear. The CDR3 is 16 amino acids. Germline CDR1 SGHDT, CDR2 YYEEEE. Trimming shortened V by 1 base and J by 1 base, and 15 bases separated the two germline ends. CDR3: CASSLRLVLGSYEQYF. CDR3 bases: TGTGCCAGCAGCTTGCGATTGGTCCTCGGATCCTACGAGCAGTACTTC.

The chain recombines TRBV6-5 with TRBJ2-5; perhaps TRBD2 as D (5 bases). The CDR3 totals 15 residues. CDR1 is MNHEY and CDR2 is SVGAGI in the germline V gene. The ends were cut back, 2 bases at V and 2 bases at J, with 12 bases in the middle. This CDR3 reads CASSYVWGAQETQYF. CDR3 DNA: TGTGCCAGCAGTTACGTCTGGGGAGCTCAAGAGACCCAGTACTTC.

The V and J genes are TRBV29-1 and TRBJ2-3; D not resolved. The CDR3 spans 14 residues. Germline CDR1 is SQVTM and CDR2 is ANQGSEA. With 1 base removed from V and 7 bases from J, the gap between germline ends came to 15 bases. CDR3 amino acids: CSVEGGSQAHTQYF. The DNA for the CDR3 is TGCAGCGTTGAAGGCGGCTCGCAGGCTCATACGCAGTATTTT.

The chain uses TRBV5-1 and TRBJ2-7; 7 nucleotides match TRBD1. V trimming: 6 bases; J trimming: 4 bases; junction bases outside the gene matches: 7. This CDR3 has 13 amino acids. CDR1 SGHRS and CDR2 YFSETQ come from the germline V gene. The DNA for the CDR3 is TGCGCCAGCACCCGGGACAGCCTTTACGAGCAGTACTTC. Residues: CASTRDSLYEQYF.

This clone was seen more than once but under ten times. The V call is TRBV28, the J call TRBJ2-2; D gene unclear. Trimming removed 7 bases at V and 5 bases at J, with 11 bases between. The CDR3 consists of 13 residues. The germline gives CDR1 MDHEN, CDR2 SYDVKM. The CDR3 nucleotides read TGTGCCAGCACTCTCGGACCTACCGGGGAGCTGTTTTTT. Amino acids: CASTLGPTGELFF.

The rearrangement links TRBV29-1 to TRBJ2-1, with 10 nucleotides matching TRBD2. This CDR3 region has 16 residues. The germline gives CDR1 SQVTM, CDR2 ANQGSEA. The V gene end was trimmed by 0 bases and the J gene end by 12 bases; junction bases not matched to a gene: 14. CDR3 sequence: CSVEDPRLAGATGQFF. The DNA of the CDR3 is TGCAGCGTTGAAGATCCTCGGCTAGCGGGGGCCACTGGGCAGTTCTTC.

The J gene is TRBJ2-5, the V gene TRBV29-1, with D perhaps matching TRBD2 (5 bases). This CDR3 has 13 amino acids. V was shortened by 4 bases and J by 5 bases, with 14 bases between the two germline ends. The germline V gene encodes CDR1 SQVTM and CDR2 ANQGSEA. The CDR3: CSVVGGSSETQYF. CDR3 coding DNA: TGCAGCGTTGTAGGAGGCTCCTCGGAGACCCAGTACTTC.

This chain links TRBV30 with TRBJ2-2, with TRBD2 matching over 9 bases. Germline loops: CDR1 GTSNPN, CDR2 SVGIG (reference sequence). This CDR3 spans 16 amino acids. Trimming at V came to 3 bases and at J to 2 bases, leaving 7 bases not matched to a gene. The CDR3 reads CAWSRLAGINTGELFF. Written as DNA, the CDR3 is TGTGCCTGGAGCCGGCTAGCGGGGATCAACACCGGGGAGCTGTTTTTT.

The chain recombines TRBV30 with TRBJ2-1; 8 bases agree with TRBD1. With 3 bases clipped from V and 8 bases from J, the junction kept 6 bases outside the gene matches. CDR3 length: 13 residues. The germline gives CDR1 GTSNPN, CDR2 SVGIG (reference sequence). The CDR3 region has the DNA TGTGCCTGGAGCCGACAGGGGCCGGATGAGCAGTTCTTC. Translated: CAWSRQGPDEQFF.

The J gene is TRBJ1-2, the V gene TRBV29-1; D is undetermined. CDR3 length equals 12 residues. V shed 7 bases and J shed 0 bases, with 9 bases lying between them. Germline CDR1 is SQVTM and CDR2 is ANQGSEA. CDR3 nucleotides: TGCAGCGCCGAAACCACTAACTATGGCTACACCTTC. As protein: CSAETTNYGYTF.

This clone was counted only a few times. This chain uses TRBV5-1 with TRBJ2-7, with D maybe TRBD1 (6 bases). Deletions cut 4 bases from V and 0 bases from J, with 8 bases between. The CDR3 is 13 residues long. Germline values: CDR1 SGHRS, CDR2 YFSETQ. CDR3 DNA: TGCGCCAGCAGCCGGACAGTCTCCTACGAGCAGTACTTC. Protein sequence: CASSRTVSYEQYF.

This clone was detected a few times. The genes are TRBV19 and TRBJ1-2; unclear D gene. The germline V and J ends were trimmed by 5 bases and 8 bases, with 18 bases remaining between them. Germline assignment: CDR1 LNHDA and CDR2 SQIVND (reference sequence). The CDR3 is 14 amino acids. The CDR3 loop is CASSRGRVLVGYTF. The CDR3 DNA reads TGTGCCAGTAGTCGCGGTCGGGTTTTGGTCGGCTACACCTTC.

In DNA form, the CDR3 reads TGCGCCAGCAGCGAACCGGCAATCACCAAAAACATTCAGTACTTC. Its protein product is CASSEPAITKNIQYF. This chain joins TRBV5-1 and TRBJ2-4; no firm D call. The V end lost 4 bases, the J end lost 2 bases, and 13 bases lay between the germline ends. Looked up from germline, CDR1 is SGHRS and CDR2 is YFSETQ. This CDR3 contains 15 residues.

The chain links TRBV27 to TRBJ1-3; D is undetermined. Per the germline V gene, CDR1 is MNHEY and CDR2 is SMNVEV (reference sequence). The CDR3 contains 14 residues. Trimming pared 2 bases from V and 1 base from J, leaving 6 bases between. The CDR3 loop reads CASSLRSSGNTIYF. CDR3 in DNA: TGTGCCAGCAGTTTACGGAGTTCTGGAAACACCATATATTTT.

The V gene is TRBV30, the J gene TRBJ2-1; TRBD1 agrees at 7 bases. Germline values: CDR1 GTSNPN, CDR2 SVGIG (reference sequence). This CDR3 has 14 residues. Trimming at V came to 5 bases and at J to 1 base, leaving 5 bases not matched to a gene. The CDR3 bases are TGTGCCTGGGATGCAGGGGGTTCCTACAATGAGCAGTTCTTC. This sequence encodes CAWDAGGSYNEQFF.

V is TRBV29-1 and J is TRBJ1-4; a possible D gene is TRBD1 (5 bases). V lost 4 bases and J 7 bases, leaving 16 bases between the germline ends. The V gene's germline CDR1 is SQVTM and CDR2 ANQGSEA. The CDR3 is 14 residues long. The CDR3 DNA reads TGCAGCGTTGCGGGCGGGACCCAAGGTGAAAAACTGTTTTTT. This encodes CSVAGGTQGEKLFF.

The V gene is TRBV30, the J gene TRBJ1-2; D gene uncertain. CDR3 length: 12 residues. The germline CDR1 and CDR2 sequences are GTSNPN and SVGIG (reference sequence). V shed 3 bases and J shed 8 bases, with 13 bases lying between them. Written as DNA, the CDR3 is TGTGCCTGGAGCCACCCCACCCGCGGCTACACCTTC. It codes for CAWSHPTRGYTF.

The chain uses TRBV4-3 and TRBJ2-3; 12 nucleotides match TRBD2. After removal of 4 bases from V and 4 bases from J, the junction contained 9 bases not matched to a gene. The CDR3 loop spans 17 amino acids. Germline V lookup: CDR1 LGHNA, CDR2 YSLEER. CDR3 bases: TGCGCCAGCAGCCCCAACAGACTAGCGGGGGTCGCAGATACGCAGTATTTT. Amino acids: CASSPNRLAGVADTQYF.